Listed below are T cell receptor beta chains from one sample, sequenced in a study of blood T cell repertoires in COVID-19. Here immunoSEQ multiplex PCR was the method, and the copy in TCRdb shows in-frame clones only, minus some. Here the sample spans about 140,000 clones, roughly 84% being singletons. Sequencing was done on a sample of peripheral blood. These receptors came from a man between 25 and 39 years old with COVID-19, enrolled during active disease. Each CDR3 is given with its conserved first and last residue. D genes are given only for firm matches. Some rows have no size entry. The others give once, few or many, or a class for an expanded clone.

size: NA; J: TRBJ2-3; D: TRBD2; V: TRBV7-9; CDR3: CGSGSTDTQYF; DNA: TGTGGTAGCGGGAGTACTGATACGCAGTATTTT
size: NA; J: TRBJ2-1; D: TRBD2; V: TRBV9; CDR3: CASSPRLAGLNEQFF; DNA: TGTGCCAGCAGCCCTCGGCTAGCGGGCCTTAATGAGCAGTTCTTC
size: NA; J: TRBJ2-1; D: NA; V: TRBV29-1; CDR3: CSSSGTRTYNEQFF; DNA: TGCAGCTCTTCGGGCACCAGGACTTACAATGAGCAGTTCTTC
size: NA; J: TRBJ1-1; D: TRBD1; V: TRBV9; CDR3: CASSDEPGQGETEAFF; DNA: TGTGCCAGCAGCGACGAACCGGGACAGGGCGAAACTGAAGCTTTCTTT
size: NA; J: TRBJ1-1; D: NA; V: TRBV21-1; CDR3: CASVLKTGPNTEAFF; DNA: TGTGCCAGCGTCCTCAAGACAGGGCCGAACACTGAAGCTTTCTTT
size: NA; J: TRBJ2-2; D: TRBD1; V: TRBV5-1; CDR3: CASMTGYRSSTGELFF; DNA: TGCGCCAGTATGACAGGGTACCGATCGAGCACCGGGGAGCTGTTTTTT
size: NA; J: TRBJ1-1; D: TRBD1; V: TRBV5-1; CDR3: CASSQSDRGGDTEAFF; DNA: TGCGCCAGCAGCCAATCGGACAGGGGGGGGGACACTGAAGCTTTCTTT
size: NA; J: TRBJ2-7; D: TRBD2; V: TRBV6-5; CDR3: CASSLATSSEQYF; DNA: TGTGCCAGCAGTTTAGCGACTAGCAGCGAGCAGTACTTC
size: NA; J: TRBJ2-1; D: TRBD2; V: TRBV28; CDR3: CASRAGGSANEQFF; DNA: TGTGCCAGCAGGGCTGGCGGGAGTGCCAATGAGCAGTTCTTC
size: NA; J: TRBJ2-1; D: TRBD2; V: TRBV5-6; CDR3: CASSDGTSGSLYNEQFF; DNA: TGTGCCAGCAGCGACGGGACTAGCGGGAGTCTATACAATGAGCAGTTCTTC
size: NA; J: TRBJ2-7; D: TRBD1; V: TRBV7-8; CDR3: CASSRRPPGGSDHEQYF; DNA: TGTGCCAGCAGCCGTCGCCCTCCAGGGGGATCAGACCACGAGCAGTACTTC
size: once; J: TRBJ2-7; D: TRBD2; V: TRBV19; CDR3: CASSTQSGVYEQYF; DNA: TGTGCCAGTAGTACACAAAGCGGGGTCTACGAGCAGTACTTC
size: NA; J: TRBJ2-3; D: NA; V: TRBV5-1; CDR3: CASSLVGGISTDTQYF; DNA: TGCGCCAGCAGCTTGGTGGGGGGTATCAGCACAGATACGCAGTATTTT
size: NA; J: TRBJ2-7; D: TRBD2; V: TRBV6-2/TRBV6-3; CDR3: CASSYGLAGSYEQYF; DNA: TGTGCCAGCAGTTATGGACTAGCGGGCTCCTACGAGCAGTACTTC
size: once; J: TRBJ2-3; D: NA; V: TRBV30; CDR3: CAWSVRGGGDTQYF; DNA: TGTGCCTGGAGTGTACGAGGGGGGGGAGATACGCAGTATTTT
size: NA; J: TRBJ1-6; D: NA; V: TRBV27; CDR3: CASSLGLRAGDSPLHF; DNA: TGTGCCAGCAGTCTAGGCCTAAGGGCGGGAGATTCACCCCTCCACTTT